The 10 T cell receptor beta chains in this list originate from one sample, sequenced in a study of cytomegalovirus exposure and HLA in healthy donors. Clones were sequenced by immunoSEQ multiplex PCR, and TCRdb holds only the in-frame ones, with some missing. The table shows 250,000 to 300,000 clones, with about 86% occurring only once. Sequenced input: PBMCs. These receptor sequences come from a woman in her late teens or twenties in good health and CMV-seronegative.

The rearrangement links TRBV5-4 to TRBJ1-5; 8 nucleotides agree with TRBD1. The germline V gene encodes CDR1 SGHNT and CDR2 YYREEE (reference sequence). This CDR3 has 15 residues. V dropped 3 bases and J dropped 5; count of bases not matched to a gene: 7. CDR3 loop: CASSSMDRVDQPQHF. DNA for the CDR3: TGTGCCAGCAGCTCGATGGACAGGGTGGATCAGCCCCAGCATTTT.

J is TRBJ2-5 and V is TRBV14, with TRBD2 matching over 8 bases. The CDR3 length is 16 residues. Looked up from germline, CDR1 is SGHDN and CDR2 is FVKESK. The ends lost 3 bases at V and 2 bases at J; junction bases unmatched: 8. CDR3 sequence: CASSQQLAAFQETQYF. CDR3 DNA: TGTGCCAGCAGCCAGCAACTAGCGGCCTTTCAAGAGACCCAGTACTTC.

V and J are TRBV10-3 and TRBJ2-2; 8 nucleotides agree with TRBD2. CDR3 size: 16 residues. The trim removed 3 bases at V and 4 bases at J, leaving 7 bases unmatched. Germline assignment: CDR1 ENHRY and CDR2 SYGVKD. The CDR3, as DNA: TGTGCCATCAGTGAACTAGCGGAGAGGTCCACCGGGGAGCTGTTTTTT. Its protein is CAISELAERSTGELFF.

The chain recombines TRBV6-1 with TRBJ2-3, with D tentatively TRBD2 (6 bases). Trimming cost V 0 bases and J 4 bases, with 20 bases left between them. The germline CDR1 and CDR2 sequences are MNHNS and SASEGT. The length of the CDR3 is 18 residues. CDR3 residues: CASSEAGESGWWADTQYF. The CDR3 DNA reads as TGTGCCAGCAGTGAAGCAGGGGAAAGCGGGTGGTGGGCAGATACGCAGTATTTT.

The chain couples TRBV11-1 to TRBJ2-7, with D perhaps matching TRBD2 (5 bases). CDR3 length: 13 residues. V was shortened by 3 bases and J by 3 bases, with 9 bases between the two germline ends. The V gene's germline CDR1 is SGHAT and CDR2 FQDESV (reference sequence). The CDR3 DNA is TGTGCCAGCAGCTTTAAGCGGAACTACGAGCAGTACTTC. Protein: CASSFKRNYEQYF. The full variable domain, completed using reference TRBV11-1 and TRBJ2-7, is EAEVAQSPRYKITEKSQAVAFWCDPISGHATLYWYRQILGQGPELLVQFQDESVVDDSQLPKDRFSAERLKGVDSTLKIQPAELGDSAMYLCASSFKRNYEQYFGPGTRLTVT.

The J gene is TRBJ2-7, the V gene TRBV10-1, with 7 bases identical to TRBD1. Germline V gene data show CDR1 as WNHNN and CDR2 as SYGVQD (reference sequence). This CDR3 is 17 amino acids long. J was trimmed by 3 bases and V by 4 bases; bases with no gene match: 15. Written as DNA, the CDR3 is TGCGCCAGCAGTGGGGGCCTTGGGAACAGGGGCTTCTACGAGCAGTACTTC. Translation gives CASSGGLGNRGFYEQYF.

The chain has TRBV28 and TRBJ2-7; D might be TRBD1 (6 bases). V was cut by 3 bases and J by 0 bases, with 18 bases left in between. This CDR3 comprises 17 residues. Germline V gene data show CDR1 as MDHEN and CDR2 as SYDVKM. The CDR3 DNA is TGTGCCAGCAGTTTTAAGGGGACAAACGTACACTCCTACGAGCAGTACTTC. This encodes CASSFKGTNVHSYEQYF. Using reference TRBV28 and TRBJ2-7 for the parts outside the CDR3, the full variable domain is DVKVTQSSRYLVKRTGEKVFLECVQDMDHENMFWYRQDPGLGLRLIYFSYDVKMKEKGDIPEGYSVSREKKERFSLILESASTNQTSMYLCASSFKGTNVHSYEQYFGPGTRLTVT.

The chain joins TRBV29-1 to TRBJ2-1, with 9 nucleotides matching TRBD2. Germline V gives CDR1 SQVTM, CDR2 ANQGSEA. CDR3 length: 13 residues. V shed 4 bases, J shed 10 bases, and the junction held 8 bases outside the gene matches. This CDR3 is CSVGASGVREQFF. The CDR3 DNA sequence: TGCAGCGTTGGAGCTAGCGGGGTCCGGGAGCAGTTCTTC.

This chain joins TRBV11-2 and TRBJ1-1; D not resolved. Germline CDR1 SGHAT, CDR2 FQNNGV. This CDR3 is 15 amino acids long. The V end was cut by 5 bases, the J end by 0 bases, with 13 bases between. CDR3: CASSAPPGMNTEAFF. CDR3 nucleotide sequence: TGTGCCAGCAGCGCCCCTCCGGGTATGAACACTGAAGCTTTCTTT.

The rearrangement links TRBV4-1 to TRBJ1-2, with D uncertain. V was cut by 4 bases and J by 0 bases, with 18 bases left in between. Germline V CDR1 and CDR2: MGHRA, YSYEKL. The CDR3 is 17 amino acids. The CDR3 bases are TGCGCCAGCAGCCCCATCGCCCGGAGGGAATCTAACTATGGCTACACCTTC. It encodes CASSPIARRESNYGYTF.